This is a list of T cell receptor beta chains from one sample in a study of read filtering for tumor transcriptome and immune sequencing. A single record per CDR3 protein comes from TCRdb applying MiXCR to the reads. The table shows around 65,000 distinct CDR3 sequences, with about 21% occurring only once. The sample was a population of CD138-negative cells sorted from bone marrow. The source is a donor aged 40 or over with multiple myeloma. Both conserved end residues are trimmed from each CDR3.

TRBJ2-1 TRBV6-1 ASSVGVGLAGAYEQF
TRBJ1-4 TRBV20-1 SASGGWEKLF
TRBJ2-7 TRBV11-2 ASSLSGGKGSYEQY
TRBJ2-3 TRBV30 AWKSTGGQTDTQY
TRBJ2-7 TRBV20-1 SATYSGSGEQY
TRBJ2-7 TRBV20-1 SARLGQASYEQY
TRBJ2-7 TRBV13 ASSFGQGRDEQY
TRBJ2-7 TRBV7-3 ASSLTPSGRYEQY
TRBJ2-1 TRBV15 ATSRDLWALGEQF
TRBJ1-1 TRBV3-1 ASSQAMRRRTEAF
TRBJ1-5 TRBV12-3/TRBV12-4 ASSPAGARGNQPQH
TRBJ1-2 TRBV12-3/TRBV12-4 ASCPQDTGGYT
TRBJ1-1 TRBV29-1 SVEDRQGASEAF
TRBJ2-1 TRBV28 ASSRGRYNEQF
TRBJ2-6 TRBV7-3 ASSFTGGGADVLT
TRBJ1-4 TRBV5-1 ASKAGQHWDGKLF
TRBJ1-5 TRBV7-8 ASSLGGFQH
TRBJ2-7 TRBV27 ASSLREGSYEQY
TRBJ1-5 TRBV9 ASSVGNQPQH
TRBJ2-6 TRBV5-1 ASSPGTAGANVLT
TRBJ2-5 TRBV15 ATSRDPGQETQY
TRBJ1-1 TRBV14 ASSQVGGSIRTEAF
TRBJ2-1 TRBV19 ASSTRDSRGNEQF
TRBJ1-5 TRBV20-1 SAGRETGGLNQPQH